These T cell receptor beta chains were read from a single sample in a study of T-cell reconstitution after alpha-beta-depleted transplantation in children. TCRdb re-analysed the PCR reads in MiXCR, keeping a single row per CDR3 protein. Counted here are about 830,000 distinct CDR3 sequences, 16% occurring once; the ten biggest clones make up approximately 4.5%. The input for sequencing was PBMCs, mostly from graft donor cells, taken 360 days after TCRalphabeta/CD19-depleted stem cell transplant. The receptors come from a male patient aged 5 to 17 who had a stem cell transplant for acute lymphoblastic leukemia, so the T cells may come from the graft donor. CDR3s include the opening cysteine and the closing phenylalanine or tryptophan. D genes are given only for firm matches. Size values are once, few and many counts, or a class for expanded clones, and some rows have none.

>few|TRBV2|TRBJ2-3|TRBD1
TGTGCCAGCACAAGCAGGGGGAAAGATACGCAGTATTTT
CASTSRGKDTQYF
>NA|TRBV5-1|TRBJ1-1|TRBD1
TGCGCCAGCAGCTTGGCCTACAGGGGGGGGAACACTGAAGCTTTCTTT
CASSLAYRGGNTEAFF
>few|TRBV29-1|TRBJ1-2|NA
TGCAGCGGGGACGGGGGCTACACCTTC
CSGDGGYTF
>few|TRBV19|TRBJ1-5|NA
TGTGCCAGCGAGGTCGGCAATCAGCCCCAGCATTTT
CASEVGNQPQHF
>many|TRBV21-1|TRBJ2-5|NA
TGTGCCAGCAGCCCCCGGGACAAACAAGAGACCCAGTACTTC
CASSPRDKQETQYF
>few|TRBV7-6|TRBJ2-1|NA
TGTGCCAGCAGCTTAAAACTAGTTCGCTCCTACAATGAGCAGTTCTTC
CASSLKLVRSYNEQFF
>NA|TRBV12-3/TRBV12-4|TRBJ1-2|NA
TGTGCCAGCAGCCCTAGTAAATATGGCTACACCTTC
CASSPSKYGYTF
>few|TRBV10-3|TRBJ1-4|TRBD1
TGTGCCATCAGTGATTCCGGGACAGGGAATGAAAAACTGTTTTTT
CAISDSGTGNEKLFF
>NA|TRBV7-6|TRBJ2-1|NA
TGTGCCAGCAGCCCGCTATTATACAATGAGCAGTTCTTC
CASSPLLYNEQFF
>NA|TRBV20-1|TRBJ2-7|TRBD2
TGCAGTGCTAGACCAACCGGGACTAGCGGACCCTACGAGCAGTACTTC
CSARPTGTSGPYEQYF
>NA|TRBV15|TRBJ1-2|NA
TGTGCCACCAGCAGAGACAGGGGTATAGACTATGGCTACACCTTC
CATSRDRGIDYGYTF
>NA|TRBV27|TRBJ2-3|TRBD2
TGTGCCAGCAGTTTCGCTACTAGCGGATTCACAGATACGCAGTATTTT
CASSFATSGFTDTQYF
>NA|TRBV10-3|TRBJ1-2|TRBD1
TGTGCCATCACCCGAGGACAGGCCAACTATGGCTACACCTTC
CAITRGQANYGYTF
>NA|TRBV15|TRBJ1-6|TRBD1
TGTGCCACCAGCGCCCCGGGACAGATAAATTCACCCCTCCACTTT
CATSAPGQINSPLHF
>few|TRBV10-3|TRBJ2-7|TRBD2
TGTGCCATCAGTGAGGAACTAGCGGGAGGGAAGGACGAGCAGTACTTC
CAISEELAGGKDEQYF
>NA|TRBV12-3/TRBV12-4|TRBJ2-2|NA
NA
CASSHLRAGELFF
>NA|TRBV13|TRBJ1-2|NA
TGTGCCACTCTCGTACGTCTTGGGGTCACCAACTATGGCTACACCTTC
CATLVRLGVTNYGYTF
>few|TRBV7-9|TRBJ2-7|TRBD2
TGTGCCAGCAGCTCCACCTCTAGCGGGAGGAGCTCCTACGAGCAGTACTTC
CASSSTSSGRSSYEQYF
>few|TRBV20-1|TRBJ2-1|TRBD2
TGCAGTGCCGGGACTAGCGGGAGCCATGAGCAGTTCTTC
CSAGTSGSHEQFF
>many|TRBV12-3/TRBV12-4|TRBJ1-2|NA
TGTGCCAGCAGTTTAATTCGGGGAAGGGAAAGTGGCTACACCTTC
CASSLIRGRESGYTF
>NA|TRBV27|TRBJ1-1|NA
TGTGCCAGCAGTTTACTTATTAAGGGGGGTTTAACTGAAGCTTTCTTT
CASSLLIKGGLTEAFF
>many|TRBV7-6|TRBJ2-1|NA
TGTGCCAGCAGCCCAAGGACAGCATACAATGAGCAGTTCTTC
CASSPRTAYNEQFF
>NA|TRBV5-1|TRBJ2-1|TRBD1
TGCGCCAGCAGCGGGGACAGTCGGTGGGACCCCTATGACTTCGATGAGCAGTTCTTC
CASSGDSRWDPYDFDEQFF
>NA|TRBV20-1|TRBJ2-4|TRBD2
TGCAGTGCTAGAGGCCTCCCTAGCGGCGGAAACATTCAGTACTTC
CSARGLPSGGNIQYF
>NA|TRBV25-1|TRBJ2-3|NA
TGTGCCAGCAGTGTGCGACTAGATACGCAGTATTTT
CASSVRLDTQYF
>many|TRBV9|TRBJ2-1|NA
TGTGCCAGCAGCCCCCAGGGACACCCCTACAATGAGCAGTTCTTC
CASSPQGHPYNEQFF
>NA|TRBV2|TRBJ2-3|TRBD2
TGTGCCATATCGGCGGGAGGGACGCCCAGCACAGATACGCAGTATTTT
CAISAGGTPSTDTQYF
>few|TRBV20-1|TRBJ2-7|NA
TGCAGTGCTAGAGACAAGACCCACGAGCAGTACTTC
CSARDKTHEQYF
>few|TRBV5-5|TRBJ1-2|NA
TGTGCCAGCAGCCCCCTGGGGGCGGTTGGCTACACCTTC
CASSPLGAVGYTF
>NA|TRBV4-1|TRBJ2-4|NA
TGCGCCAGCAGCCAACAGGTGGCCTTAAACATTCAGTACTTC
CASSQQVALNIQYF
>NA|TRBV6-6|TRBJ2-5|NA
TGTGCCAGCAGTTACATCAGGGAAGGGCAGTACTTC
CASSYIREGQYF
>many|TRBV20-1|TRBJ1-1|NA
TGCAGTGCTAGACATTCGATGACTGATGAAGCTTTCTTT
CSARHSMTDEAFF
>NA|TRBV19|TRBJ2-7|NA
TGTGCCAGTAGTATCGGGCTAGTTGAAAGATACGAGCAGTACTTC
CASSIGLVERYEQYF
>NA|TRBV10-1|TRBJ2-6|NA
TGCGCCAGCAGTGAAGCTGGGGCCAACGTCCTGACTTTC
CASSEAGANVLTF
>NA|TRBV7-3|TRBJ2-3|TRBD2
TGTGCCAGCAGTCCTATAGCGGGTATCTCCTATACGCAGTATTTT
CASSPIAGISYTQYF
>few|TRBV5-1|TRBJ2-5|NA
TGCGCCAGCAGCTCGCAACGTGGGATAGCCCTAGAGACCCAGTACTTC
CASSSQRGIALETQYF
>few|TRBV5-1|TRBJ2-2|NA
TGCGCCAGCAGCTTGGCCATCGGGCAGCCGAACACCGGGGAGCTGTTTTTT
CASSLAIGQPNTGELFF
>NA|TRBV5-1|TRBJ2-7|TRBD2
TGCGCCAGCAGCGGGATTACTAGCGGGAGATCCTACGAGCAGTACTTC
CASSGITSGRSYEQYF
>NA|TRBV18|TRBJ2-7|NA
TGTGCCAGCTCACCACGTGGGCAGCGCCCTGGGAGGGAGCAGTACTTC
CASSPRGQRPGREQYF
>NA|TRBV27|TRBJ1-6|TRBD1
TGTGCCAGCAGTCGCCGGGACAGGGTTAATTCACCCCTCCACTTT
CASSRRDRVNSPLHF
>many|TRBV29-1|TRBJ1-2|NA
TGCAGCGTTTCACGGTGGCAGCTCAGCTATGGCTACACCTTC
CSVSRWQLSYGYTF
>few|TRBV7-2|TRBJ2-1|NA
TGTGCCAGCAGCCGTTTGGGAGCGGACAATGAGCAGTTCTTC
CASSRLGADNEQFF
>NA|TRBV12-3/TRBV12-4|TRBJ2-7|NA
TGTGCCAGCAGTTCCCCTGAGAGGGTTGGCGAGCAGTACTTC
CASSSPERVGEQYF
>NA|TRBV5-1|TRBJ1-1|NA
TGCGCCAGCAGCTTGGCTCAGATAGGGATGAACACTGAAGCTTTCTTT
CASSLAQIGMNTEAFF
>few|TRBV29-1|TRBJ1-2|NA
TGCAGCGTTGAAAGACAGTACTATGGCTACACCTTC
CSVERQYYGYTF
>many|TRBV28|TRBJ2-5|NA
TGTGCCAGCAGTCCCGACAGAATCCAAGAGACCCAGTACTTC
CASSPDRIQETQYF
>NA|TRBV7-8|TRBJ2-1|TRBD2
TGTGCCAGCAGCTTAAACCGGGGGGGTTCATACAATGAGCAGTTCTTC
CASSLNRGGSYNEQFF
>few|TRBV4-2|TRBJ2-3|TRBD2
TGTGCCAGCAGCCAACCGCTAGCGGGAGATACGCAGTATTTT
CASSQPLAGDTQYF
>few|TRBV6-5|TRBJ1-1|NA
TGTGCCAGCAGTTACTCTCGACAGAGGGACACTGAAGCTTTCTTT
CASSYSRQRDTEAFF
>many|TRBV11-3|TRBJ2-3|NA
TGTGCCAGCAGCTTAGGCCGGCTCACAGATACGCAGTATTTT
CASSLGRLTDTQYF
>few|TRBV10-2|TRBJ2-3|NA
TGCGCCAGCGCCTCGAACTCCCTGGCGGTCCGTAACACAGATACGCAGTATTTT
CASASNSLAVRNTDTQYF
>few|TRBV4-1|TRBJ2-1|TRBD1
TGCGCCAGCAGCCAAGATTGGGACAGGGTGATCAATGAGCAGTTCTTC
CASSQDWDRVINEQFF
>NA|TRBV12-3/TRBV12-4|TRBJ2-7|NA
TGTGCCAGCAGTCCCCCGACATCTGTCGCCTACGAGCAGTACTTC
CASSPPTSVAYEQYF
>NA|TRBV20-1|TRBJ1-5|TRBD1
TGCAGTGCGACCATGGACAGGGCCAATCAGCCCCAGCATTTT
CSATMDRANQPQHF
>many|TRBV12-3/TRBV12-4|TRBJ2-1|NA
TGTGCCAGCAGTTTAGCTGGACTCTGGGGCCCTGACAATGAGCAGTTCTTC
CASSLAGLWGPDNEQFF
>few|TRBV10-3|TRBJ2-3|TRBD1
TGTGCCATCGGAGGGACAGGGGTAGATACGCAGTATTTT
CAIGGTGVDTQYF
>few|TRBV6-1|TRBJ2-1|TRBD2
TGTGCCAGCAGTCAGGGACTAGCGGCCAATGAGCAGTTCTTC
CASSQGLAANEQFF
>few|TRBV7-9|TRBJ1-2|NA
TGTGCCAGCAGCTTAGAGAGACAGGACTATGGCTACACCTTC
CASSLERQDYGYTF
>NA|TRBV29-1|TRBJ2-5|NA
TGCAGCGTTGCCCCTCGGTACCAAGAGACCCAGTACTTC
CSVAPRYQETQYF
>NA|TRBV29-1|TRBJ1-1|TRBD1
TGCAGCGTTCAGGGGGCGATGAACACTGAAGCTTTCTTT
CSVQGAMNTEAFF